The 2 T cell receptor beta chains below come from one sample, sequenced in a study of cytomegalovirus exposure and HLA in healthy donors. The PCR made use of 60 Vbeta and 13 Jbeta primers. Profiled with immunoSEQ multiplex PCR; TCRdb holds only in-frame clones, not every one. Of approximately 160,000 clones detected, around 68% appear once; the ten largest clones hold approximately 1.5%. The sequenced sample consisted of PBMCs. Receptor source: a man between 50 and 59 years old in good health and CMV-seronegative.

This clone came up a few times. The chain joins TRBV4-1 to TRBJ2-7, with 8 bases identical to TRBD1. V dropped 3 bases and J dropped 0; count of bases not matched to a gene: 10. Germline V gives CDR1 MGHRA, CDR2 YSYEKL. This CDR3 is 17 amino acids long. CDR3 nucleotides: TGCGCCAGCAGCCAGAGGAAGTCGGACAGGGTCTCCTACGAGCAGTACTTC. This encodes CASSQRKSDRVSYEQYF.

The chain joins TRBV5-1 to TRBJ2-5; D is undetermined. TRBJ2-7 explains the end of the DNA better; the J call may be wrong. This CDR3 region has 14 residues. Per the germline V gene, CDR1 is SGHRS and CDR2 is YFSETQ. CDR3 coding DNA: TGCGCCAGCAGCTTGGATTTGAGTCCTACCGAGCAGTACTTC. As protein: CASSLDLSPTEQYF.